Listed below are T cell receptor beta chains from one sample, sequenced in a study of CD8 T cells in ankylosing spondylitis. One entry per CDR3 protein, called by TCRdb with MiXCR from the 5' RACE reads. The sample records around 100,000 distinct CDR3 sequences, around 24% being singletons. Specimen: synovial fluid, either unsorted or a sorted T cell fraction (not recorded which). Every receptor here comes from a male donor with ankylosing spondylitis. Both conserved end residues are part of each CDR3. Fields, in order: J gene, clone size, V gene, D gene, CDR3 protein, CDR3 DNA. A D gene is named only where the DNA matches it firmly. The size entry is marked missing in some rows and otherwise reads once, few, many or a size class.

j_gene: TRBJ2-1; abundance: .; v_gene: TRBV12-5; d_gene: TRBD2; CDR3aa: CASGSGTSGSHEQFF; CDR3nt: TGTGCTAGTGGTTCGGGGACTAGCGGGAGCCATGAGCAGTTCTTC
j_gene: TRBJ1-1; abundance: few; v_gene: TRBV20-1; d_gene: .; CDR3aa: CSARLTENTEAFF; CDR3nt: TGCAGTGCTAGATTGACAGAGAACACTGAAGCTTTCTTT
j_gene: TRBJ2-5; abundance: many; v_gene: TRBV24-1; d_gene: TRBD1; CDR3aa: CATSDPNPQGIEQETQYF; CDR3nt: TGTGCCACCAGTGATCCAAACCCACAGGGGATCGAGCAAGAGACCCAGTACTTC
j_gene: TRBJ1-6; abundance: .; v_gene: TRBV6-1; d_gene: TRBD1; CDR3aa: CASLRDRAYSPLHF; CDR3nt: TGTGCCAGCCTTCGGGACAGGGCCTATTCACCCCTCCACTTT
j_gene: TRBJ1-4; abundance: many; v_gene: TRBV18; d_gene: .; CDR3aa: CASSPSRGEGEKLFF; CDR3nt: TGTGCCAGCTCACCATCGCGAGGGGAAGGTGAAAAACTGTTTTTT
j_gene: TRBJ2-1; abundance: .; v_gene: TRBV13; d_gene: TRBD2; CDR3aa: CASSRGLAGDEQFF; CDR3nt: TGTGCCAGCAGTCGCGGGCTAGCGGGCGATGAGCAGTTCTTC
j_gene: TRBJ2-5; abundance: .; v_gene: TRBV6-2/TRBV6-3; d_gene: .; CDR3aa: CASRTTAQETQYF; CDR3nt: TGTGCCAGCAGAACCACGGCCCAGGAGACCCAGTACTTC
j_gene: TRBJ2-5; abundance: few; v_gene: TRBV20-1; d_gene: .; CDR3aa: CSARDEIPQGETQYF; CDR3nt: TGCAGTGCTAGAGATGAAATCCCGCAGGGCGAGACCCAGTACTTC
j_gene: TRBJ2-2; abundance: few; v_gene: TRBV7-2; d_gene: TRBD1; CDR3aa: CASSRDRVKDTGELFF; CDR3nt: TGTGCCAGCAGCCGGGACAGGGTCAAGGACACCGGGGAGCTGTTTTTT
j_gene: TRBJ1-6; abundance: .; v_gene: TRBV5-6; d_gene: .; CDR3aa: CASSPGTGRGGSPLHF; CDR3nt: TGTGCCAGCAGCCCTGGGACGGGACGGGGAGGTTCACCCCTCCACTTT
j_gene: TRBJ2-2; abundance: few; v_gene: TRBV3-1; d_gene: TRBD2; CDR3aa: CASSRLVAGDTGELFF; CDR3nt: TGTGCCAGCAGCCGGTTGGTAGCGGGAGACACCGGGGAGCTGTTTTTT
j_gene: TRBJ1-1; abundance: many; v_gene: TRBV11-2; d_gene: .; CDR3aa: CASSAQGFTEAFF; CDR3nt: TGTGCCAGCAGCGCTCAGGGCTTCACTGAAGCTTTCTTT
j_gene: TRBJ2-7; abundance: few; v_gene: TRBV20-1; d_gene: TRBD1; CDR3aa: CSASSAGQGLIEQYF; CDR3nt: TGCAGTGCTAGTTCCGCAGGACAGGGTTTGATCGAGCAGTACTTC
j_gene: TRBJ2-1; abundance: .; v_gene: TRBV6-1; d_gene: .; CDR3aa: CASSLDTRSYNEQFF; CDR3nt: TGTGCCAGCAGCCTAGACACCCGATCCTACAATGAGCAGTTCTTC
j_gene: TRBJ2-1; abundance: .; v_gene: TRBV5-4; d_gene: TRBD1; CDR3aa: CASSVGQALMNEQFF; CDR3nt: TGTGCCAGCAGCGTAGGACAGGCCCTTATGAATGAGCAGTTCTTC
j_gene: TRBJ2-7; abundance: few; v_gene: TRBV27; d_gene: .; CDR3aa: CASSLGSVHEQYF; CDR3nt: TGTGCCAGCAGTTTAGGGTCAGTCCACGAGCAGTACTTC
j_gene: TRBJ1-2; abundance: .; v_gene: TRBV3-1; d_gene: TRBD1; CDR3aa: CASSQMWSGGHGYTF; CDR3nt: TGTGCCAGCAGCCAAATGTGGTCAGGGGGCCATGGCTACACCTTC
j_gene: TRBJ1-2; abundance: .; v_gene: TRBV11-2; d_gene: TRBD1; CDR3aa: CASRAPGTGLVGGYTF; CDR3nt: TGTGCCAGCAGGGCCCCCGGGACAGGCTTAGTGGGGGGCTACACCTTC
j_gene: TRBJ1-3; abundance: .; v_gene: TRBV3-1; d_gene: .; CDR3aa: CASSLGTPGNTIYF; CDR3nt: TGTGCCAGCAGCCTTGGGACCCCTGGAAACACCATATATTTT
j_gene: TRBJ1-1; abundance: .; v_gene: TRBV9; d_gene: .; CDR3aa: CASSFDAGGTEAFF; CDR3nt: TGTGCCAGCAGCTTTGACGCCGGAGGGACTGAAGCTTTCTTT
j_gene: TRBJ2-4; abundance: .; v_gene: TRBV20-1; d_gene: .; CDR3aa: CSASLGLNIQYF; CDR3nt: TGCAGTGCTAGTTTGGGGCTAAACATTCAGTACTTC
j_gene: TRBJ2-5; abundance: .; v_gene: TRBV7-2; d_gene: TRBD1; CDR3aa: CASSPGTWTGRETQYF; CDR3nt: TGTGCCAGCAGCCCCGGAACTTGGACAGGGAGAGAGACCCAGTACTTC
j_gene: TRBJ2-7; abundance: .; v_gene: TRBV7-2; d_gene: TRBD2; CDR3aa: CASSLAGGPDEQYF; CDR3nt: TGTGCCAGCAGCTTGGCGGGAGGGCCGGACGAGCAGTACTTC
j_gene: TRBJ1-2; abundance: many; v_gene: TRBV12-3/TRBV12-4; d_gene: .; CDR3aa: CASSVRASPGNSYTF; CDR3nt: TGTGCCAGCAGTGTCCGGGCCTCACCAGGCAATAGCTACACCTTC
j_gene: TRBJ2-1; abundance: few; v_gene: TRBV24-1; d_gene: TRBD2; CDR3aa: CATRAEREDNEQFF; CDR3nt: TGTGCCACCAGGGCTGAGCGGGAAGACAATGAGCAGTTCTTC
j_gene: TRBJ2-1; abundance: few; v_gene: TRBV7-2; d_gene: .; CDR3aa: CASSINMAGWGNEQFF; CDR3nt: TGTGCCAGCAGCATTAATATGGCAGGGTGGGGCAATGAGCAGTTCTTC
j_gene: TRBJ1-1; abundance: few; v_gene: TRBV18; d_gene: .; CDR3aa: CASSRNSLANTEAFF; CDR3nt: TGTGCCAGCTCACGGAACAGCCTAGCGAACACTGAAGCTTTCTTT
j_gene: TRBJ2-1; abundance: many; v_gene: TRBV2; d_gene: .; CDR3aa: CASSILTRWQFF; CDR3nt: TGTGCCAGCAGCATACTGACAAGGTGGCAGTTCTTC
j_gene: TRBJ2-1; abundance: once; v_gene: TRBV29-1; d_gene: TRBD2; CDR3aa: CSVALAGAQSYNEQFF; CDR3nt: TGCAGCGTTGCACTAGCGGGAGCCCAATCCTACAATGAGCAGTTCTTC
j_gene: TRBJ2-7; abundance: few; v_gene: TRBV20-1; d_gene: .; CDR3aa: CSASTGPPAYEQYF; CDR3nt: TGCAGTGCTAGTACGGGACCGCCGGCCTACGAGCAGTACTTC
j_gene: TRBJ1-3; abundance: .; v_gene: TRBV20-1; d_gene: TRBD1; CDR3aa: CSASRDSFSGNTIYF; CDR3nt: TGCAGTGCTAGCCGGGACAGCTTCTCTGGAAACACCATATATTTT
j_gene: TRBJ2-3; abundance: .; v_gene: TRBV27; d_gene: .; CDR3aa: CASSLKQGTDTQYF; CDR3nt: TGTGCCAGCAGTCTAAAGCAGGGAACAGATACGCAGTATTTT
j_gene: TRBJ1-3; abundance: .; v_gene: TRBV7-9; d_gene: .; CDR3aa: CASGGYETGNTIYF; CDR3nt: TGTGCCAGCGGAGGGTACGAGACTGGAAACACCATATATTTT
j_gene: TRBJ2-1; abundance: few; v_gene: TRBV10-3; d_gene: .; CDR3aa: CAISDYRDNEQFF; CDR3nt: TGTGCCATCAGTGATTACAGGGACAATGAGCAGTTCTTC
j_gene: TRBJ2-7; abundance: few; v_gene: TRBV7-9; d_gene: TRBD1; CDR3aa: CASSPPRTGGTYEQYF; CDR3nt: TGTGCCAGCAGCCCCCCCCGGACAGGGGGGACCTACGAGCAGTACTTC
j_gene: TRBJ2-2; abundance: many; v_gene: TRBV4-2; d_gene: .; CDR3aa: CASSQKAHTGELFF; CDR3nt: TGTGCCAGCAGCCAAAAAGCCCACACCGGGGAGCTGTTTTTT
j_gene: TRBJ2-1; abundance: few; v_gene: TRBV29-1; d_gene: TRBD2; CDR3aa: CSAAVTLSGGRPSYNEQFF; CDR3nt: TGCAGCGCTGCTGTAACGCTAAGTGGCGGGAGGCCATCTTACAATGAGCAGTTCTTC
j_gene: TRBJ2-3; abundance: .; v_gene: TRBV7-2; d_gene: .; CDR3aa: CASSRGSSTDTQYF; CDR3nt: TGTGCCAGCAGCCGGGGAAGTAGTACAGATACGCAGTATTTT
j_gene: TRBJ2-1; abundance: few; v_gene: TRBV5-6; d_gene: .; CDR3aa: CASSLGFPNNEQFF; CDR3nt: TGTGCCAGCAGCTTGGGGTTCCCAAACAATGAGCAGTTCTTC
j_gene: TRBJ2-3; abundance: few; v_gene: TRBV20-1; d_gene: .; CDR3aa: CSARALALTDTQYF; CDR3nt: TGCAGCGCTAGAGCGCTAGCGCTCACAGATACGCAGTATTTT
j_gene: TRBJ2-1; abundance: .; v_gene: TRBV5-1; d_gene: .; CDR3aa: CASSLVVDNEQFF; CDR3nt: TGCGCCAGCAGCTTGGTCGTCGACAATGAGCAGTTCTTC
j_gene: TRBJ2-5; abundance: .; v_gene: TRBV20-1; d_gene: TRBD2; CDR3aa: CSARMASGSETQYF; CDR3nt: TGCAGTGCTAGAATGGCTAGCGGGAGTGAGACCCAGTACTTC
j_gene: TRBJ2-6; abundance: many; v_gene: TRBV20-1; d_gene: TRBD1; CDR3aa: CSAGQAGANVLTF; CDR3nt: TGCAGTGCCGGACAGGCTGGGGCCAACGTCCTGACTTTC
j_gene: TRBJ2-1; abundance: few; v_gene: TRBV11-2; d_gene: TRBD2; CDR3aa: CASSSSRGLAGGGIYEQFF; CDR3nt: TGTGCCAGCAGCTCGTCCAGGGGCCTAGCGGGAGGCGGGATCTATGAGCAGTTCTTC
j_gene: TRBJ2-3; abundance: .; v_gene: TRBV7-9; d_gene: .; CDR3aa: CASSLVGAADTQYF; CDR3nt: TGTGCCAGCAGCTTAGTGGGAGCAGCAGATACGCAGTATTTT
j_gene: TRBJ2-5; abundance: .; v_gene: TRBV5-1; d_gene: TRBD1; CDR3aa: CASSRDRAAEETQYF; CDR3nt: TGCGCCAGCAGCCGGGACAGGGCGGCGGAGGAGACCCAGTACTTC
j_gene: TRBJ1-5; abundance: few; v_gene: TRBV19; d_gene: .; CDR3aa: CASTGQTNQPQHF; CDR3nt: TGTGCCAGTACCGGACAGACGAATCAGCCCCAGCATTTT
j_gene: TRBJ2-7; abundance: many; v_gene: TRBV14; d_gene: .; CDR3aa: CASSQGFYEQYF; CDR3nt: TGTGCCAGCAGCCAGGGGTTTTACGAGCAGTACTTC
j_gene: TRBJ1-1; abundance: .; v_gene: TRBV20-1; d_gene: .; CDR3aa: CSANEDLNTEAFF; CDR3nt: TGCAGTGCTAATGAGGACCTGAACACTGAAGCTTTCTTT
j_gene: TRBJ2-5; abundance: .; v_gene: TRBV24-1; d_gene: TRBD2; CDR3aa: CATSDSWGTSGSETQYF; CDR3nt: TGTGCCACCAGTGATTCTTGGGGGACTAGCGGGAGTGAGACCCAGTACTTC
j_gene: TRBJ2-3; abundance: few; v_gene: TRBV24-1; d_gene: .; CDR3aa: CATSDLPDTQYF; CDR3nt: TGTGCCACCAGTGATTTGCCAGATACGCAGTATTTT
j_gene: TRBJ2-1; abundance: .; v_gene: TRBV7-2; d_gene: TRBD2; CDR3aa: CASSLAGTSGSRYNEQFF; CDR3nt: TGTGCCAGCAGCTTAGCTGGGACTAGCGGGAGCCGTTACAATGAGCAGTTCTTC
j_gene: TRBJ1-5; abundance: few; v_gene: TRBV6-6; d_gene: .; CDR3aa: CASSLGENQPQHF; CDR3nt: TGTGCCAGCAGTTTAGGGGAGAATCAGCCCCAGCATTTT
j_gene: TRBJ1-1; abundance: many; v_gene: TRBV27; d_gene: .; CDR3aa: CASSWGQNTEAFF; CDR3nt: TGTGCCAGCAGTTGGGGCCAAAACACTGAAGCTTTCTTT
j_gene: TRBJ2-7; abundance: .; v_gene: TRBV6-2/TRBV6-3; d_gene: .; CDR3aa: CASSYNRFYEQYF; CDR3nt: TGTGCCAGCAGTTATAACAGATTCTACGAGCAGTACTTC
j_gene: TRBJ2-5; abundance: few; v_gene: TRBV7-2; d_gene: .; CDR3aa: CASSLDEGYQETQYF; CDR3nt: TGTGCCAGCAGCTTAGACGAGGGCTACCAAGAGACCCAGTACTTC